These T cell receptor beta chains were read from a single sample in a study of T cells after yellow fever vaccination. TCRdb re-called the 5' RACE reads with MiXCR, one entry per CDR3 protein. The profile covers 200,000 to 250,000 distinct CDR3 sequences, with around 3.1% appearing a single time and 3.2% taken by the ten largest. The sequences come from CD4+ T cells sorted from PBMCs, collected 10 days after the yellow fever booster vaccination. These receptors originate from a man aged 18-30 years who received the YFV17D yellow fever vaccine. The CDR3 runs from the conserved cysteine through the conserved F or W. A D gene is named only where the DNA matches it firmly. Only part of the rows carry a size: once, few, many, or a class if the clone is expanded.

>-|-|TRBJ1-6|TRBV4-2
CASSPGRSSHNSPLHF
TGTGCCAGCAGCCCGGGCAGGAGCTCCCATAATTCACCCCTCCACTTT
>few|TRBD1|TRBJ2-1|TRBV5-1
CASSGQGADEQFF
TGCGCCAGCAGCGGACAGGGGGCCGATGAGCAGTTCTTC
>-|-|TRBJ2-1|TRBV15
CATSRDPGDYNEQFF
TGTGCCACCAGCAGAGATCCGGGGGACTACAATGAGCAGTTCTTC
>-|-|TRBJ2-2|TRBV15
CATSRSSGQRLAGELFF
TGTGCCACCAGCAGATCTTCCGGGCAGCGGCTGGCCGGGGAGCTGTTTTTT
>many|-|TRBJ1-2|TRBV3-1
CASSLQGGGSFGYTF
TGTGCCAGCAGCCTACAGGGTGGTGGTTCTTTTGGCTACACCTTC
>many|TRBD1|TRBJ1-5|TRBV10-2
CASSSPPGTGVMNQPQHF
TGCGCCAGCAGTAGCCCCCCCGGGACAGGGGTAATGAATCAGCCCCAGCATTTT
>few|-|TRBJ2-1|TRBV6-6
CASSPTTSYNEQFF
TGTGCCAGCAGTCCTACCACTAGCTACAATGAGCAGTTCTTC
>-|-|TRBJ2-7|TRBV5-1
CASSLDQSYEQYF
TGCGCCAGCAGCTTGGATCAGTCCTACGAGCAGTACTTC
>few|TRBD1|TRBJ2-6|TRBV10-3
CAAAAGTGGPGANVLTF
TGTGCCGCTGCCGCCGGGACAGGGGGCCCCGGGGCCAACGTCCTGACTTTC
>few|-|TRBJ2-3|TRBV27
CASSFRLIGGTQYF
TGTGCCAGCAGTTTCAGGCTCATTGGAGGTACGCAGTATTTT
>many|-|TRBJ1-5|TRBV7-2
CASSLGGTWENQPQHF
TGTGCCAGCAGCTTAGGGGGGACGTGGGAGAATCAGCCCCAGCATTTT
>many|-|TRBJ1-4|TRBV4-3
CASSQGPQNYNEKLFF
TGCGCCAGCAGCCAAGGACCGCAAAACTATAATGAAAAACTGTTTTTT
>-|-|TRBJ2-7|TRBV5-4
CASSSPWGTGKSYEQYF
TGTGCCAGCAGCTCTCCATGGGGCACGGGGAAGTCCTACGAGCAGTACTTC
>few|-|TRBJ1-2|TRBV5-1
CASSLGGDSNYGYTF
TGCGCCAGCAGCTTGGGTGGGGACTCTAACTATGGCTACACCTTC
>many|TRBD1|TRBJ2-4|TRBV5-1
CASSLTGDNIQYF
TGCGCCAGCAGCTTGACAGGGGACAACATTCAGTACTTC
>-|-|TRBJ1-5|TRBV5-6
CASSLWGMNQPQHF
TGTGCCAGCAGCTTGTGGGGGATGAATCAGCCCCAGCATTTT
>many|-|TRBJ2-3|TRBV18
CASSPVSISTDTQYF
TGTGCCAGCTCACCAGTCAGCATTAGCACAGATACGCAGTATTTT
>-|-|TRBJ2-2|TRBV3-1
CASSQEGQGYTGELFF
TGTGCCAGCAGCCAAGAAGGGCAGGGGTATACCGGGGAGCTGTTTTTT
>few|TRBD1|TRBJ2-5|TRBV5-4
CASSPVDRSQETQYF
TGTGCCAGCAGCCCCGTGGACAGGAGCCAAGAGACCCAGTACTTC
>-|-|TRBJ1-4|TRBV7-2
CASSRLGAGEKLFF
TGTGCCAGCAGCCGGTTGGGGGCGGGGGAAAAACTGTTTTTT
>few|TRBD1|TRBJ1-1|TRBV18
CASSPGQPFTEAFF
TGTGCCAGCTCCCCGGGACAGCCCTTCACTGAAGCTTTCTTT
>many|-|TRBJ2-3|TRBV3-1
CASSHSGFTDTQYF
TGTGCCAGCAGCCATTCAGGGTTCACAGATACGCAGTATTTT
>-|TRBD1|TRBJ2-7|TRBV15
CATRGQANYEQYF
TGTGCCACCCGCGGACAGGCAAACTACGAGCAGTACTTC
>many|-|TRBJ1-2|TRBV10-2
CASSEGRDYGYTF
TGCGCCAGCAGTGAGGGGAGAGACTATGGCTACACCTTC
>many|-|TRBJ1-5|TRBV20-1
CSAGPPLAPQHF
TGCAGTGCTGGGCCTCCGTTGGCGCCCCAGCATTTT
>many|-|TRBJ2-3|TRBV6-2/TRBV6-3
CASSQSVRDTQYF
TGTGCCAGCAGCCAAAGCGTACGGGATACGCAGTATTTT
>many|-|TRBJ2-5|TRBV4-3
CASSLQARGETQYF
TGCGCCAGCAGCCTACAGGCAAGGGGGGAGACCCAGTACTTC
>few|TRBD1|TRBJ2-6|TRBV5-1
CASSPSFRVGTGISGANVLTF
TGCGCCAGCAGCCCATCATTCCGTGTGGGGACAGGAATCTCTGGGGCCAACGTCCTGACTTTC
>few|TRBD1|TRBJ1-2|TRBV18
CASSPGTGSNYGYTF
TGTGCCAGCTCACCAGGGACAGGTTCTAACTATGGCTACACCTTC
>many|TRBD2|TRBJ2-3|TRBV24-1
CAVAGSTDTQYF
TGTGCCGTAGCGGGAAGCACAGATACGCAGTATTTT
>-|-|TRBJ2-5|TRBV5-1
CASSIEQGWETQYF
TGCGCCAGCAGCATAGAACAGGGATGGGAGACCCAGTACTTC
>few|TRBD1|TRBJ1-6|TRBV7-2
CASSLVRTGGNSPLHF
TGTGCCAGCAGCTTAGTCCGGACAGGGGGAAATTCACCCCTCCACTTT
>few|-|TRBJ1-1|TRBV29-1
CSYTPTGLENTEAFF
TGCAGCTACACTCCGACGGGACTGGAGAACACTGAAGCTTTCTTT
>many|-|TRBJ2-5|TRBV7-9
CASSSLGVGETQYF
TGTGCCAGCAGCTCGCTAGGAGTAGGGGAGACCCAGTACTTC
>many|-|TRBJ2-3|TRBV7-9
CAPSRGDTDTQYF
TGTGCACCCTCGCGGGGTGACACAGATACGCAGTATTTT
>-|-|TRBJ1-2|TRBV30
CAWSVGPYGYTF
TGTGCCTGGAGTGTCGGGCCCTATGGCTACACCTTC
>many|-|TRBJ2-2|TRBV18
CASSPNPTNTGELFF
TGTGCCAGCTCACCGAACCCAACGAACACCGGGGAGCTGTTTTTT
>many|TRBD2|TRBJ2-3|TRBV27
CASRRGGATDTQYF
TGTGCCAGCCGGCGGGGGGGGGCCACAGATACGCAGTATTTT
>few|TRBD2|TRBJ2-7|TRBV7-2
CASAEAGGRSYEQYF
TGTGCCAGTGCTGAAGCGGGGGGGCGCTCCTACGAGCAGTACTTC
>few|-|TRBJ2-2|TRBV29-1
CSVEIPYRANTGELFF
TGCAGCGTTGAAATCCCGTACAGGGCCAACACCGGGGAGCTGTTTTTT
>-|-|TRBJ2-1|TRBV5-1
CASSFLSPDEQFF
TGCGCCAGCAGCTTCCTCTCGCCGGATGAGCAGTTCTTC
>many|TRBD1|TRBJ2-1|TRBV6-2/TRBV6-3
CASSWDRRQFF
TGTGCCAGCAGTTGGGACAGGCGGCAGTTCTTC
>many|-|TRBJ2-5|TRBV12-3/TRBV12-4
CASSWAGGYEETQYF
TGTGCCAGCAGTTGGGCAGGGGGGTATGAAGAGACCCAGTACTTC
>-|TRBD1|TRBJ2-6|TRBV20-1
CSASRDRRANVLTF
TGCAGTGCTAGCCGGGACAGGAGGGCCAACGTCCTGACTTTC
>many|-|TRBJ1-3|TRBV12-3/TRBV12-4
CASSETWTENTIYF
TGTGCCAGCTCGGAGACCTGGACGGAAAACACCATATATTTT
>many|-|TRBJ2-5|TRBV6-5
CASGGAGTAEETQYF
TGTGCCAGCGGGGGGGCCGGGACAGCCGAAGAGACCCAGTACTTC
>-|-|TRBJ1-1|TRBV5-4
CASSRGFLDNTEAFF
TGTGCCAGCAGCCGTGGGTTCCTGGACAACACTGAAGCTTTCTTT
>-|-|TRBJ2-4|TRBV19
CASSISEVEDIQYF
TGTGCCAGTAGTATTTCGGAGGTGGAAGACATTCAGTACTTC
>few|-|TRBJ1-6|TRBV28
CASTRADTSNNSPLHF
TGTGCCAGCACTCGGGCCGACACCTCCAATAATTCACCCCTCCACTTT
>-|TRBD1|TRBJ1-5|TRBV20-1
CSVRDRGQPQHF
TGCAGTGTCCGGGACAGGGGTCAGCCCCAGCATTTT